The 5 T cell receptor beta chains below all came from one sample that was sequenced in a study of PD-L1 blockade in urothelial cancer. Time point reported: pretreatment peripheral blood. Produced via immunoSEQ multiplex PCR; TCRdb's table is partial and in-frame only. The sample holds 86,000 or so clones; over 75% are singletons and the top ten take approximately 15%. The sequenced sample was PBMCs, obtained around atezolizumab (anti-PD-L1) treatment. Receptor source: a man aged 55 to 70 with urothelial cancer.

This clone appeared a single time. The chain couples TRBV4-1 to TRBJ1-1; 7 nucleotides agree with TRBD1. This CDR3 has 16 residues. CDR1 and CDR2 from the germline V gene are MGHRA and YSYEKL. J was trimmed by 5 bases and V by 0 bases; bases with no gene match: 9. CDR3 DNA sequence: TGCGCCAGCAGCCAAGATAGAGGGGGCGTTAGGACTGAAGCTTTCTTT. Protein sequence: CASSQDRGGVRTEAFF.

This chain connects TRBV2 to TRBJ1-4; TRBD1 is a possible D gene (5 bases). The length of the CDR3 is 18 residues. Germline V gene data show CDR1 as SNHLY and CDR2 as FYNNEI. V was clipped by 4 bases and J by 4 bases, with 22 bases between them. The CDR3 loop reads CASSVRAGEFGGNEKLFF. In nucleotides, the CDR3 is TGTGCCAGCAGTGTAAGGGCGGGAGAGTTCGGGGGTAATGAAAAACTGTTTTTT.

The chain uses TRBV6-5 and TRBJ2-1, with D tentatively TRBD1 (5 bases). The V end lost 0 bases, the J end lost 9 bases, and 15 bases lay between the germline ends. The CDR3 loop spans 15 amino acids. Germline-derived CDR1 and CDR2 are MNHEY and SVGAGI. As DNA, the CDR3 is TGTGCCAGCAGTTACTCGACGTGGCAGGGTGGTGAGCAGTTCTTC. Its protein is CASSYSTWQGGEQFF.

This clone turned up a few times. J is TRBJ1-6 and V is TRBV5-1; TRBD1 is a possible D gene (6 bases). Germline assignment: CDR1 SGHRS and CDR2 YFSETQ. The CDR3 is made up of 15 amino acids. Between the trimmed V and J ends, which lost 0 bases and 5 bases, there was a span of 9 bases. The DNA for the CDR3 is TGCGCCAGCAGCTTGGCCTCAGGGGATAATTCACCCCTCCACTTT. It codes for CASSLASGDNSPLHF. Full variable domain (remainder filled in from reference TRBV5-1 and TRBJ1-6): KAGVTQTPRYLIKTRGQQVTLSCSPISGHRSVSWYQQTPGQGLQFLFEYFSETQRNKGNFPGRFSGRQFSNSRSEMNVSTLELGDSALYLCASSLASGDNSPLHFGNGTRLTVT.

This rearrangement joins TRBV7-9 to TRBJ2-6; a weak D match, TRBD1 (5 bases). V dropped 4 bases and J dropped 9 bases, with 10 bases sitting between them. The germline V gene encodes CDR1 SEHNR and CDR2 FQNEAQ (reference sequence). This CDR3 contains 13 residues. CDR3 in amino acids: CASSSDSVNVLTF. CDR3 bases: TGTGCCAGCAGCTCAGACAGCGTCAACGTCCTGACTTTC.